The present T cell receptor beta chain was sequenced within a study of blood T cell repertoires in COVID-19. For the study at large: Sample material is recorded as cDNA or gDNA derived from T cells, B-cell-depleted T cells, or PBMCs.

This CDR3 comprises 16 residues. Germline CDR1 LNHDA, CDR2 SQIVND (reference sequence). V dropped 6 bases and J dropped 4; count of bases not matched to a gene: 13. The method was immunoSEQ multiplex PCR; TCRdb's version includes in-frame clones alone and lacks a portion of them. Here the sample spans 150,000 to 200,000 clones, more than 75% being singletons. Source material: peripheral blood. The J gene is TRBJ1-2, the V gene TRBV19; TRBD1 agrees at 8 bases. This clonotype was sampled from a man in his 60s with active or convalescent COVID-19. CDR3: CASRRLGRGLVYGYTF. The CDR3 nucleotides are TGTGCCAGTAGGCGACTCGGCAGGGGGCTTGTCTATGGCTACACCTTC.